One sample yielded the 25 T cell receptor beta chains listed below, sequenced in a study of blood T cell repertoires in COVID-19. This table comes from immunoSEQ multiplex PCR, and its TCRdb copy is limited to in-frame clones, with some not included. Of 60,000 or so clones listed, over 75% are singletons. The source material was peripheral blood. The receptors stem from a human donor with active COVID-19. The donor label of this sample is uncertain.

In DNA form, the CDR3 reads TGTGCCAGCAGGACCCAGGGGGCCGAGGAGACCCAGTACTTC. This translates into CASRTQGAEETQYF. The rearrangement joins TRBV7-9 to TRBJ2-5; the match to TRBD1 covers 8 bases. V trimming: 6 bases; J trimming: 5 bases; junction bases outside the gene matches: 8. Germline V gene sequence: CDR1 SEHNR, CDR2 FQNEAQ (reference sequence). This CDR3 has 14 residues.

This chain links TRBV28 with TRBJ1-4; 9 positions match TRBD1. The germline CDR1 and CDR2 sequences are MDHEN and SYDVKM. With 6 bases clipped from V and 7 bases from J, the junction kept 12 bases outside the gene matches. The CDR3 extends over 16 amino acids. In DNA, the CDR3 is TGTGCCAGCAGACCGGGACAGGGTCCAGAAATTGAAAAACTGTTTTTT. This sequence encodes CASRPGQGPEIEKLFF.

The chain links TRBV5-1 to TRBJ2-7, with a possible D match to TRBD1 (6 bases). Germline V CDR1 and CDR2: SGHRS, YFSETQ. The CDR3 has 15 amino acids. With 1 base removed from V and 3 bases from J, the gap between germline ends came to 14 bases. The CDR3 spells CASSLTGTSNYEQYF. CDR3 bases: TGCGCCAGCAGCTTGACAGGGACGAGTAACTACGAGCAGTACTTC. Supplemented by reference TRBV5-1 and TRBJ2-7, the full variable domain reads KAGVTQTPRYLIKTRGQQVTLSCSPISGHRSVSWYQQTPGQGLQFLFEYFSETQRNKGNFPGRFSGRQFSNSRSEMNVSTLELGDSALYLCASSLTGTSNYEQYFGPGTRLTVT.

The rearrangement uses TRBV6-5 and TRBJ2-3; D is unresolved. The CDR3 sequence is 13 residues long. Germline V CDR1 and CDR2: MNHEY, SVGAGI. V lost 7 bases to trimming and J lost 1 base, with 9 bases between them. This chain's CDR3 is CASKERGTDTQYF. Written as DNA, the CDR3 is TGTGCCAGCAAGGAGCGTGGCACAGATACGCAGTATTTT.

The chain employs TRBV5-6 and TRBJ2-3; tentative D call: TRBD2 (6 bases). Germline CDR1 reads SGHDT; CDR2 reads YYEEEE. CDR3 size: 14 residues. Trimming removed 5 bases at V and 0 bases at J, with 10 bases between. The CDR3, as DNA: TGTGCCAGCAGATGGGGGGTTAGCACAGATACGCAGTATTTT. Protein product: CASRWGVSTDTQYF.

The J gene is TRBJ2-7, the V gene TRBV2, with D perhaps TRBD2 (6 bases). Deletions cut 4 bases from V and 4 bases from J, with 14 bases between. The CDR3 sequence is 14 residues long. Per the germline V gene, CDR1 is SNHLY and CDR2 is FYNNEI. The DNA of the CDR3 is TGTGCCAGCAGTGTAGGGAGGATAGCGTACGAGCAGTACTTC. This codes for CASSVGRIAYEQYF.

The rearrangement links TRBV2 to TRBJ2-1; 12 nucleotides match TRBD2. The CDR3 totals 15 residues. J lost 2 bases, V lost 7 bases, and 3 bases had no gene match. CDR1 and CDR2 (germline): SNHLY, FYNNEI. The CDR3 DNA is TGTGCCAGCATACTAGCGGGGGGAACCTACAATGAGCAGTTCTTC. Translation: CASILAGGTYNEQFF. The complete variable domain, with remaining parts taken from reference TRBV2 and TRBJ2-1, reads EPEVTQTPSHQVTQMGQEVILRCVPISNHLYFYWYRQILGQKVEFLVSFYNNEISEKSEIFDDQFSVERPDGSNFTLKIRSTKLEDSAMYFCASILAGGTYNEQFFGPGTRLTVL.

The chain links TRBV28 to TRBJ2-3; 7 positions match TRBD1. With V trimmed by 6 bases and J by 0 bases, 6 bases remained unmatched. The CDR3 is 15 amino acids. The germline V gene has CDR1 MDHEN and CDR2 SYDVKM. This CDR3 reads CASSLQGESTDTQYF. Here the CDR3 DNA reads TGTGCCAGCAGCCTCCAGGGGGAGAGCACAGATACGCAGTATTTT.

V is TRBV19 and J is TRBJ1-1; D is possibly TRBD1 (5 bases). Per the germline V gene, CDR1 is LNHDA and CDR2 is SQIVND (reference sequence). The CDR3 sequence is 14 residues long. V lost 0 bases and J lost 8, with 13 bases in between. The CDR3 sequence is CASSIDTRVGEAFF. The DNA of the CDR3 is TGTGCCAGTAGTATAGATACCAGGGTGGGCGAAGCTTTCTTT.

This clone has only one observation. CDR3 sequence reads: CASSSSRNTGELFF. The CDR3 DNA is TGCGCCAGCAGCTCGAGCCGGAACACCGGGGAGCTGTTTTTT. This rearrangement joins TRBV5-1 to TRBJ2-2; D not resolved. V shed 3 bases and J shed 1 base, with 7 bases lying between them. The CDR3 runs to 14 residues. Germline values: CDR1 SGHRS, CDR2 YFSETQ.

The chain carries TRBV5-1 and TRBJ2-7; D might be TRBD1 (7 bases). The CDR3 spans 14 residues. Trimming took 4 bases from V and 3 from J, leaving 14 bases between them. Germline V CDR1 and CDR2: SGHRS, YFSETQ. CDR3 sequence (DNA): TGCGCCAGCAGCCCGACAGGGACTGTCTACGAGCAGTACTTC. This encodes CASSPTGTVYEQYF.

The genes are TRBV4-3 and TRBJ1-1; 8 nucleotides align to TRBD1. The junction had 8 bases not matched to a gene; V was cut back by 3 bases and J by 11 bases. The CDR3 is 13 amino acids. Germline loops: CDR1 LGHNA, CDR2 YSLEER. The CDR3: CASSHRQGQGAFF. As DNA, the CDR3 is TGCGCCAGCAGCCACAGACAGGGGCAGGGGGCTTTCTTT.

The sample holds one count of this clone. The chain couples TRBV5-1 to TRBJ2-3; D is uncertain. Trimming pared 0 bases from V and 4 bases from J, leaving 6 bases between. Germline CDR1 is SGHRS and CDR2 is YFSETQ. There are 13 residues in the CDR3. In nucleotides, the CDR3 is TGCGCCAGCAGCTTGGCGCGGTCAGATACGCAGTATTTT. Protein sequence: CASSLARSDTQYF.

The chain uses TRBV6-1 and TRBJ2-2, with 10 bases fitting TRBD2. This CDR3 is built from 17 residues. The germline V gene encodes CDR1 MNHNS and CDR2 SASEGT. V dropped 3 bases and J dropped 5; count of bases not matched to a gene: 9. The CDR3 reads CASSDVLAGVRTGELFF. Written as DNA, the CDR3 is TGTGCCAGCAGTGACGTTCTAGCGGGAGTCCGAACCGGGGAGCTGTTTTTT.

The chain combines TRBV18 with TRBJ2-1; perhaps TRBD2 as D (7 bases). Trimming stripped 4 bases from V and 8 bases from J, with 18 bases between. CDR3 size: 15 residues. CDR1 is KGHSH and CDR2 is LQKENI in the germline V gene. The CDR3 DNA follows: TGTGCCAGCTCACTCTCGATAGGGGGGGTCGATGAGCAGTTCTTC. It specifies CASSLSIGGVDEQFF. Full variable domain (remainder filled in from reference TRBV18 and TRBJ2-1): NAGVMQNPRHLVRRRGQEARLRCSPMKGHSHVYWYRQLPEEGLKFMVYLQKENIIDESGMPKERFSAEFPKEGPSILRIQQVVRGDSAAYFCASSLSIGGVDEQFFGPGTRLTVL.

This chain connects TRBV7-2 to TRBJ2-7; 9 positions agree with TRBD2. This CDR3 has 15 residues. The V gene end was trimmed by 5 bases and the J gene end by 3 bases; junction bases not matched to a gene: 8. CDR1 SGHTA and CDR2 FQGNSA come from the germline V gene. The CDR3 DNA is TGTGCCAGCAGCACCTTAGCGGGGGCCCTCTACGAGCAGTACTTC. Protein: CASSTLAGALYEQYF.

V is TRBV4-2 and J is TRBJ2-3; 9 nucleotides agree with TRBD2. The length of the CDR3 is 16 residues. Germline trimming cut 1 base from V and 0 bases from J; bases unmatched to any gene: 2. Per the germline V gene, CDR1 is LGHNA and CDR2 is YNFKEQ. The CDR3 nucleotides are TGTGCCAGCAGCCAAGTAGCGGGGGCTAGCACAGATACGCAGTATTTT. Translated, it gives CASSQVAGASTDTQYF.

This clone appeared a few times. The V gene is TRBV5-6, the J gene TRBJ2-5, with D possibly being TRBD1 (5 bases). The V and J ends lost 3 bases and 2 bases respectively, with 17 bases between them. Germline V gene lookup returns CDR1 SGHDT and CDR2 YYEEEE. The CDR3 runs 16 residues. CDR3 nucleotide sequence: TGTGCCAGCAGCTCCAATGACAGAAATATTCAAGAGACCCAGTACTTC. It codes for CASSSNDRNIQETQYF.

The CDR3 reads CASSPQGTEQYF. DNA for the CDR3: TGTGCCAGCAGCCCACAGGGTACCGAGCAGTACTTC. The rearrangement joins TRBV12-3 or TRBV12-4 to TRBJ2-7; D possibly corresponds to TRBD1 (6 bases). CDR3 length equals 12 residues. V lost 6 bases and J lost 6, with 12 bases in between.

This clone occurred a few times. The V and J genes are TRBV27 and TRBJ2-7, with TRBD2 matching over 7 bases. The V and J ends lost 5 bases and 2 bases, in that order; junction bases with no gene match: 9. CDR1 MNHEY and CDR2 SMNVEV come from the germline V gene (reference sequence). There are 15 residues in the CDR3. The CDR3 loop is CASSPKPGLPYEQYF. The CDR3 DNA reads as TGTGCCAGCAGTCCAAAACCGGGACTACCCTACGAGCAGTACTTC.

This chain uses TRBV5-1 with TRBJ2-1, with D tentatively TRBD1 (6 bases). V was trimmed by 4 bases and J by 8 bases, leaving 10 bases between them. CDR3 size: 12 residues. The V gene's germline CDR1 is SGHRS and CDR2 YFSETQ. The CDR3 sequence: CASSPQGHEQFF. CDR3 coding DNA: TGCGCCAGCAGCCCACAGGGCCATGAGCAGTTCTTC.

The V gene is TRBV15, the J gene TRBJ2-1, with 11 bases lining up with TRBD1. The germline V gene encodes CDR1 LNHNV and CDR2 YYDKDF (reference sequence). V dropped 6 bases and J dropped 4; count of bases not matched to a gene: 5. The CDR3 length is 15 residues. This CDR3 reads CATSSDRGPYNEQFF. As DNA, the CDR3 is TGTGCCACCAGTTCGGACAGGGGGCCTTACAATGAGCAGTTCTTC.

DNA of the CDR3: TGTGCCAGCAGCCAAACTCAGGGGGCAGTACGTTACGAGCAGTACTTC. It codes for CASSQTQGAVRYEQYF. This chain uses TRBV5-6 with TRBJ2-7; 8 nucleotides agree with TRBD1. The CDR3 has 16 residues. Germline-derived CDR1 and CDR2 are SGHDT and YYEEEE. V gave up 4 bases and J gave up 4 bases; unmatched junction bases: 13.

In DNA form, the CDR3 reads TGTGCCAGCAGCGGACAGGGGATCGGGACGCAGTATTTT. It encodes CASSGQGIGTQYF. This chain uses TRBV7-9 with TRBJ2-3; 9 nucleotides match TRBD1. The CDR3 extends over 13 amino acids. Germline V gives CDR1 SEHNR, CDR2 FQNEAQ (reference sequence). V lost 5 bases to trimming and J lost 9 bases; unmatched junction nucleotides: 6.

As DNA, the CDR3 is TGTGCCAGCTCACCCCCGAGGGGGAGTGGAAACACCATATATTTT. Amino acid sequence: CASSPPRGSGNTIYF. The V gene is TRBV18, the J gene TRBJ1-3; possibly TRBD1 for D (6 bases). The CDR3 consists of 15 residues. Deletions cut 3 bases from V and 3 bases from J, with 12 bases between. CDR1 KGHSH and CDR2 LQKENI come from the germline V gene.